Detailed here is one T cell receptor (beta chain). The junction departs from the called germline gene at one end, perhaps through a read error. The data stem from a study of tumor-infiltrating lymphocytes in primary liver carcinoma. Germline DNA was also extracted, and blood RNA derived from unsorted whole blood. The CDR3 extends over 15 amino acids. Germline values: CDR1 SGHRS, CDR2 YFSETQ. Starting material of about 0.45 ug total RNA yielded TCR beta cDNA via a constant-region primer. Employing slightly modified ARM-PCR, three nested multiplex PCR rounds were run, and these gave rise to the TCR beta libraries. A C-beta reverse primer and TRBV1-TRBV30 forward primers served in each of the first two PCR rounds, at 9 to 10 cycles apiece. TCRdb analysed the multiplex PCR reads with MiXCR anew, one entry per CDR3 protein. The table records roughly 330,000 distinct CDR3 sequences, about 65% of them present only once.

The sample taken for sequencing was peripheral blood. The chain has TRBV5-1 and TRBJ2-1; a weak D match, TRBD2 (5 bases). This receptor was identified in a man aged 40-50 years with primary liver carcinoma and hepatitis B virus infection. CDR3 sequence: CASNLGAALPSEQFF. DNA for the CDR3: TGCGCCAGCAACTTGGGAGCGGCACTTCCAAGTGAGCAGTTCTTC.